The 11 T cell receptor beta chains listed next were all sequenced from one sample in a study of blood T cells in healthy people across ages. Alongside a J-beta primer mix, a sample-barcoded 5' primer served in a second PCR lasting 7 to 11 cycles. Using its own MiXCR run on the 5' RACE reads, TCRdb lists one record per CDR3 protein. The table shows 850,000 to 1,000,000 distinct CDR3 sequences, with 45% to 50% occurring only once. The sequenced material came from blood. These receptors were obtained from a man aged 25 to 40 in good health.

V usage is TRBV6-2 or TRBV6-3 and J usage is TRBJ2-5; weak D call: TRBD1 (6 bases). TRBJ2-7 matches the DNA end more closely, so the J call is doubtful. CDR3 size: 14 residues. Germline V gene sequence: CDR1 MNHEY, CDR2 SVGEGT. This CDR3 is CASKRDKINHEQYF. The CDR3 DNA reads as TGTGCCAGCAAAAGGGACAAAATAAACCACGAGCAGTACTTC.

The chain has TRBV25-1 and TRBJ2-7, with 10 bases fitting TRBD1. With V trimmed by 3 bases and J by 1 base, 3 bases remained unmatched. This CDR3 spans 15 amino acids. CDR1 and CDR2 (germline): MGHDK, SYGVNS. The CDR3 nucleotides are TGTGCCAGCAGTGAGCCGGGACAGGGGTCCTACGAGCAGTACTTC. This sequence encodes CASSEPGQGSYEQYF.

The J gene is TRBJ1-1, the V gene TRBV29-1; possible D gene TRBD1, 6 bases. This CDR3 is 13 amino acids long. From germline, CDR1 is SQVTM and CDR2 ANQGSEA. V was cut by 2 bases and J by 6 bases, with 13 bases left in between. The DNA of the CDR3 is TGCAGCGTTGAAAGGTCCAGGGGCGCTGAAGCTTTCTTT. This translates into CSVERSRGAEAFF. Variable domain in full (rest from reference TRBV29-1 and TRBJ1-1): SAVISQKPSRDICQRGTSLTIQCQVDSQVTMMFWYRQQPGQSLTLIATANQGSEATYESGFVIDKFPISRPNLTFSTLTVSNMSPEDSSIYLCSVERSRGAEAFFGQGTRLTVV.

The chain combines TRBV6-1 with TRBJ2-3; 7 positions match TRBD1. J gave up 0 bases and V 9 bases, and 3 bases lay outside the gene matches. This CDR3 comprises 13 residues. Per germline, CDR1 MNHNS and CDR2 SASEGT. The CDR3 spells CASLGQSTDTQYF. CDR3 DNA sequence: TGTGCCAGTCTGGGACAGAGCACAGATACGCAGTATTTT.

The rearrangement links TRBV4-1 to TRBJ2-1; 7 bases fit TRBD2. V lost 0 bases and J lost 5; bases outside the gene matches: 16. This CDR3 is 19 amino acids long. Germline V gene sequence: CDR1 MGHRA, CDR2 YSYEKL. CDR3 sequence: CASSQEWAAGRYIHNEQFF. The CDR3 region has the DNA TGCGCCAGCAGCCAAGAGTGGGCAGCGGGGAGATATATCCACAATGAGCAGTTCTTC.

DNA for the CDR3: TGTGCCAGCAGCCAGGAACACAGGGCTTTCTATGGCTACACCTTC. Translating gives CASSQEHRAFYGYTF. V and J are TRBV3-1 and TRBJ1-2; D may be TRBD1 (6 bases). Trimming stripped 3 bases from V and 4 bases from J, with 15 bases between. CDR1 and CDR2 (germline): LGHDT, YNNKEL (reference sequence). This CDR3 is 15 amino acids long.

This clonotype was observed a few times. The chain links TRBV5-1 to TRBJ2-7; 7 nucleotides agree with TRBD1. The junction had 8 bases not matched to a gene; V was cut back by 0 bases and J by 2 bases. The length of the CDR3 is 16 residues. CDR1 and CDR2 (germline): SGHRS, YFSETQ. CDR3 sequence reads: CASSLDLGQAAYEQYF. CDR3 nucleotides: TGCGCCAGCAGCTTGGATCTAGGACAGGCGGCCTACGAGCAGTACTTC.

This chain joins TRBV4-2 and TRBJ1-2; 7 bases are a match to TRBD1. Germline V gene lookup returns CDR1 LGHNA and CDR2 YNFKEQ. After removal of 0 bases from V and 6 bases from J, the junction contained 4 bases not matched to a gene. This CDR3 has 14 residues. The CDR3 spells CASSQEGQNDGYTF. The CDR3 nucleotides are TGTGCCAGCAGCCAAGAGGGACAGAACGATGGCTACACCTTC.

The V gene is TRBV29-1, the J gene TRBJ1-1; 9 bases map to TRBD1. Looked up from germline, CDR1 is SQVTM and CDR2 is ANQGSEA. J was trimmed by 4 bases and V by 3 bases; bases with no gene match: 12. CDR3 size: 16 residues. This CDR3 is CSVDPGQGVIGTEAFF. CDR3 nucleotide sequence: TGCAGCGTTGACCCGGGACAGGGAGTCATAGGCACTGAAGCTTTCTTT.

For the CDR3, the DNA is TGTGCCAGCAGCCGGACTAGGAACACAGATACGCAGTATTTT. Encoded protein: CASSRTRNTDTQYF. This chain joins TRBV7-3 and TRBJ2-3, with 7 bases lining up with TRBD2. Trimming cost V 5 bases and J 2 bases; bases outside gene matches: 4. CDR1 is SGHTA, CDR2 FQGTGA, per germline. The CDR3 runs to 14 residues.

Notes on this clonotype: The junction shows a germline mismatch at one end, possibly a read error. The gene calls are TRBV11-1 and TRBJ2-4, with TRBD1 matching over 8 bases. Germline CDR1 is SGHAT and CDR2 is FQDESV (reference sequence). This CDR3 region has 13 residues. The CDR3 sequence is CGSTPGQENIQYF. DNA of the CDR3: TGTGGCAGCACGCCGGGACAGGAAAACATTCAGTACTTC.